This T cell receptor beta chain derives from a study of graft-versus-host responses after intestinal transplantation. Study-wide context: Multivisceral, liver-intestinal, or isolated intestinal transplants were received by the recipients. Findings and caveats of the study: Levels of circulating GvH clones at their peak were associated with early post-transplant HvG declines. Subjects displaying graft-donor T cell macrochimerism possessed elevated graft-versus-host to host-versus-graft clonal ratios inside allografts.

Repertoires were generated with immunoSEQ multiplex PCR, while TCRdb's copy carries only in-frame clones and drops some. In the table there are roughly 99,000 clones, around 90% of which are singletons. The sample holds one count of this clone. The antigen remains unidentified. CDR1 SGHRS and CDR2 YFSETQ come from the germline V gene. Trimming took 3 bases from V and 7 from J, leaving 17 bases between them. The CDR3 loop spans 16 amino acids. This specimen was unstimulated CD4+ T cells sorted from spleen or lymph node cells, taken before transplant. The TCR sequence derives from a human donor who was the organ donor for an intestinal transplant. This chain links TRBV5-1 with TRBJ1-6; weak D call: TRBD1 (5 bases). CDR3: CASSSTAGRANSPLHF. CDR3 coding DNA: TGCGCCAGCAGCTCCACCGCGGGCAGGGCCAATTCACCCCTCCACTTT.